The 13 T cell receptor beta chains below all came from one sample that was sequenced in a study of blood T cell repertoires in COVID-19. This table comes from immunoSEQ multiplex PCR, and its TCRdb copy is limited to in-frame clones, with some not included. The data hold some 80,000 clones, with 75% to 90% observed a single time. The sample comprised peripheral blood. The receptors originated from a human donor in a cohort sampled during active COVID-19.

The chain joins TRBV4-1 to TRBJ2-7; D is undetermined. V lost 0 bases, J lost 3 bases, and 6 bases lay in between. Looked up from germline, CDR1 is MGHRA and CDR2 is YSYEKL. This CDR3 is 13 amino acids long. CDR3 in DNA: TGCGCCAGCAGCCAAGATGGCTTCTACGAGCAGTACTTC. This gives the protein CASSQDGFYEQYF.

The chain recombines TRBV2 with TRBJ1-6, with 8 bases identical to TRBD1. From germline, CDR1 is SNHLY and CDR2 FYNNEI. The V and J ends lost 4 bases and 6 bases, in that order; junction bases with no gene match: 5. The CDR3 has 15 amino acids. The CDR3 here is CASSVAGTGNSPLHF. CDR3 bases: TGTGCCAGCAGTGTAGCCGGGACAGGTAATTCACCCCTCCACTTT.

The V and J genes are TRBV28 and TRBJ2-3; D unclear. Germline V lookup: CDR1 MDHEN, CDR2 SYDVKM. CDR3 size: 13 residues. The V and J ends lost 5 bases and 6 bases respectively, with 12 bases between them. The CDR3 region is CASSRLGPDTQYF. Written as DNA, the CDR3 is TGTGCCAGCAGTCGACTCGGCCCGGATACGCAGTATTTT.

This sequence joins TRBV10-3 and TRBJ2-5; 8 bases line up with TRBD1. This CDR3 comprises 12 residues. After removal of 10 bases from V and 4 bases from J, the junction contained 5 bases not matched to a gene. Germline V lookup: CDR1 ENHRY, CDR2 SYGVKD. DNA for the CDR3: TGTGCCACTTTAGACAGGGGAGAGACCCAGTACTTC. It specifies CATLDRGETQYF.

The rearrangement uses TRBV20-1 and TRBJ1-5; D gene ambiguous. Trimming removed 5 bases from V and 11 bases from J, with 13 bases in between. This CDR3 has 11 amino acids. The V gene's germline CDR1 is DFQATT and CDR2 SNEGSKA (reference sequence). The CDR3 protein is CSAYQTTAQHF. CDR3 DNA sequence: TGCAGTGCTTACCAAACTACGGCCCAGCATTTT.

This chain links TRBV28 with TRBJ1-2, with TRBD1 as a possible D gene (5 bases). Trimming pared 4 bases from V and 8 bases from J, leaving 11 bases between. Germline V gene data show CDR1 as MDHEN and CDR2 as SYDVKM. The CDR3 loop spans 12 amino acids. CDR3 loop: CASSSSGAGYTF. The DNA of the CDR3 is TGTGCCAGCAGTTCTAGCGGGGCGGGCTACACCTTC.

The chain links TRBV5-6 to TRBJ1-5; TRBD1 agrees at 11 bases. The junction had 4 bases not matched to a gene; V was cut back by 4 bases and J by 1 base. CDR1 and CDR2 (germline): SGHDT, YYEEEE. The CDR3 sequence is 16 residues long. The CDR3 nucleotides read TGTGCCAGCAGCGTTGGGACAGGGGGGAGCAATCAGCCCCAGCATTTT. Amino acid sequence: CASSVGTGGSNQPQHF.

The chain recombines TRBV3-1 (or the pseudogene TRBV3-2) with TRBJ2-5; D is unclear. V lost 0 bases to trimming and J lost 5 bases, with 16 bases between them. Germline V gene lookup returns CDR1 LGHDT and CDR2 YNNKEL (reference sequence). CDR3 length: 16 amino acids. CDR3 DNA sequence: TGTGCCAGCAGCCAAGATCCGAGTCTAGGTCGGGAGACCCAGTACTTC. Translation: CASSQDPSLGRETQYF.

The chain links TRBV5-1 to TRBJ2-3, with TRBD2 matching 13 bases. CDR1 is SGHRS, CDR2 YFSETQ, per germline. The CDR3 is 15 amino acids. The V gene end was trimmed by 2 bases and the J gene end by 4 bases; junction bases not matched to a gene: 1. CDR3 DNA sequence: TGCGCCAGCAGCTTTACTAGCGGGGGGGCAGATACGCAGTATTTT. It translates to CASSFTSGGADTQYF.

The chain has TRBV11-2 and TRBJ2-5; 10 nucleotides line up with TRBD2. This CDR3 spans 15 amino acids. Trimming took 3 bases from V and 7 from J; bases not matched to a gene: 8. Germline lookup yields CDR1 SGHAT and CDR2 FQNNGV. The DNA for the CDR3 is TGTGCCAGCAGCTTTCTAGCGGGAGAGGATGGGACCCAGTACTTC. Its translation: CASSFLAGEDGTQYF.

The chain recombines TRBV5-4 with TRBJ2-7; a weak D match, TRBD1 (6 bases). Deletions cut 0 bases from V and 2 bases from J, with 9 bases between. This CDR3 comprises 14 residues. CDR1 SGHNT and CDR2 YYREEE come from the germline V gene (reference sequence). CDR3 DNA sequence: TGTGCCAGCAGCTTGGAAGGGGGACCCTACGAGCAGTACTTC. This gives the protein CASSLEGGPYEQYF.

The chain recombines TRBV25-1 with TRBJ1-4; the D gene is possibly TRBD1 (6 bases). CDR1 is MGHDK and CDR2 is SYGVNS in the germline V gene. The CDR3 has 15 residues. Trimming took off 2 bases at V and 8 bases at J, with 15 bases between the two ends. The DNA of the CDR3 is TGTGCCAGCAGTGAACGACAGGCATTAGGGGAAAAACTGTTTTTT. It encodes CASSERQALGEKLFF.

The chain employs TRBV27 and TRBJ2-2; 14 nucleotides match TRBD2. The CDR3 runs to 16 residues. V gave up 4 bases and J gave up 7 bases; unmatched junction bases: 5. The V gene's germline CDR1 is MNHEY and CDR2 SMNVEV (reference sequence). The CDR3 DNA is TGTGCCAGCAGTTCGGGACTAGCGGGAGCTAGCGGGGAGCTGTTTTTT. Protein: CASSSGLAGASGELFF.